The rows below give T cell receptor beta chains drawn from one sample of a study of blood T cell repertoires in COVID-19. Only in-frame clones appear in the TCRdb table, and some are missing; sequencing was by immunoSEQ multiplex PCR. Here the sample spans around 230,000 clones, just under 90% being singletons. The sequencing sample was made of PBMCs or T cells enriched from blood (not recorded which). The receptors stem from a woman aged 25 to 45 with acute COVID-19. The CDR3 runs from the conserved cysteine through the conserved F or W. Fields, in order: V gene, D gene, clone size, CDR3 length, J gene, CDR3 DNA, CDR3 protein. D genes are given only for firm matches. Some rows have no size entry. The others give once, few or many, or a class for an expanded clone.

TRBV30,-,-,14,TRBJ1-6,TGTGCCTGGAGTGCAACAACAGGGAATTCACCCCTCCACTTT,CAWSATTGNSPLHF
TRBV30,-,-,11,TRBJ1-2,TGTGCCTGGAGCCTCTCGGGAGGCTACACCTTC,CAWSLSGGYTF
TRBV7-9,-,-,14,TRBJ2-2,TGTGCCAGCGTGGGGACTCTGGTCGGCGGGGAGCTGTTTTTT,CASVGTLVGGELFF
TRBV20-1,-,-,11,TRBJ1-3,TGCAGTGCTAATAGCCGAGACACCATATATTTT,CSANSRDTIYF
TRBV19,-,-,15,TRBJ2-6,TGTGCCAGTAGTATAGAGAGCTCTGGGGCCAACGTCCTGACTTTC,CASSIESSGANVLTF
TRBV21-1,-,-,15,TRBJ1-6,TGTGCCAGCAGCAATGGGGACATCGCTAATTCACCCCTCCACTTT,CASSNGDIANSPLHF
TRBV2,TRBD2,-,15,TRBJ2-3,TGTGCCAGCAGCAGACTAGCGGGGTACTCAGATACGCAGTATTTT,CASSRLAGYSDTQYF
TRBV4-1,TRBD2,-,16,TRBJ2-1,TGCGCCAGCAGCCAAGACACCGGGACTAAGTACAATGAGCAGTTCTTC,CASSQDTGTKYNEQFF
TRBV27,-,-,14,TRBJ1-5,TGTGCCAGCAGTTTATCGCAGGGGAATCAGCCCCAGCATTTT,CASSLSQGNQPQHF
TRBV27,TRBD1,-,15,TRBJ1-1,TGTGCCAGCAGTCCTATGGACAGGTTGAACACTGAAGCTTTCTTT,CASSPMDRLNTEAFF
TRBV7-8,TRBD1,-,15,TRBJ1-5,TGTGCCAGCAGCTACGTAGACAGGGGGAGCCAGCCCCAGCATTTT,CASSYVDRGSQPQHF
TRBV27,-,-,14,TRBJ1-5,TGTGCCAGCAGTTTAGAACAGGGATACGAGCCCCAGCATTTT,CASSLEQGYEPQHF
TRBV5-1,-,-,12,TRBJ1-2,TGCGCCAGCAGCTGGGGGGACGGTGGCTACACCTTC,CASSWGDGGYTF
TRBV5-4,TRBD1,-,17,TRBJ2-3,TGTGCCAGCAGCTTTGTGACAGGGGGGGTGAGCACAGATACGCAGTATTTT,CASSFVTGGVSTDTQYF
TRBV6-1,TRBD1,-,16,TRBJ1-1,TGTGCCAGCAGTGAACCTGGGACAGGGGGGAACACTGAAGCTTTCTTT,CASSEPGTGGNTEAFF
TRBV27,TRBD1,once,15,TRBJ2-3,TGTGCCAGCCGGGACAGGGGTAGGGGTTCAGATACGCAGTATTTT,CASRDRGRGSDTQYF
TRBV13,TRBD1,-,15,TRBJ2-5,TGTGCCAGCAGCCAAAACAACAGGGGGCCAGAGACCCAGTACTTC,CASSQNNRGPETQYF
TRBV6-2/TRBV6-3,-,many,12,TRBJ2-7,TGTGCCAGCAGTTACCCAAACTACGAGCAGTACTTC,CASSYPNYEQYF
TRBV18,-,-,14,TRBJ1-1,TGTGCCAGCTCACCAATCCAGGGCTACACTGAAGCTTTCTTT,CASSPIQGYTEAFF
TRBV29-1,-,-,13,TRBJ1-6,TGCAGCACCAGGTCGGAACTTAATTCACCCCTCCACTTT,CSTRSELNSPLHF
TRBV7-8,-,-,16,TRBJ1-1,TGTGCCAGCAGCTTAGAGGGGCGGAGCGTACGCACTGAAGCTTTCTTT,CASSLEGRSVRTEAFF
TRBV6-5,TRBD2,-,14,TRBJ2-2,TGTGCCAGCACTACTAGCGGGGTCACCGGGGAGCTGTTTTTT,CASTTSGVTGELFF
TRBV3-1/TRBV3-2,TRBD1,-,14,TRBJ1-2,TGTGCCAGCAGCCAGGACAGGGCTTTCTCTGGCTACACCTTC,CASSQDRAFSGYTF
TRBV5-3,TRBD2,-,15,TRBJ2-7,TGTGCCAGAAGCTGTACTAGCGGGGGGACCTACGAGCAGTACTTC,CARSCTSGGTYEQYF
TRBV30,-,-,12,TRBJ2-7,TGTGCCTGGTGGCAGGGGTGGGACGAGCAGTACTTC,CAWWQGWDEQYF
TRBV24-1,TRBD2,few,15,TRBJ2-1,TGTGCCACCAGTGAGGCGGGACTAGCTGGCAATGAGCAGTTCTTC,CATSEAGLAGNEQFF
TRBV19,TRBD1,-,16,TRBJ1-6,TGTGCCAGTAGTATGGGGACAGGGGTAAATAATTCACCCCTCCACTTT,CASSMGTGVNNSPLHF
TRBV5-4,TRBD1,-,16,TRBJ1-2,TGTGCCAGCAGCTTTTGGACAGGGGCGGATTACTATGGCTACACCTTC,CASSFWTGADYYGYTF
TRBV9,TRBD1,-,18,TRBJ2-7,TGTGCCAGCAGCCCCGATCCGGGACAGGGGTCAAGCTCCTACGAGCAGTACTTC,CASSPDPGQGSSSYEQYF
TRBV2,-,-,14,TRBJ1-1,TGTGCCAGCAGTGAAGGGGGGACACTGACTGAAGCTTTCTTT,CASSEGGTLTEAFF
TRBV7-2,TRBD1,-,17,TRBJ1-5,TGTGCCAGCAGCTTAGTATTATCTAGGGGGCCGCATCAGCCCCAGCATTTT,CASSLVLSRGPHQPQHF
TRBV30,-,once,11,TRBJ1-1,TGTGCCTGGAGAACGGGAACTGAAGCTTTCTTT,CAWRTGTEAFF
TRBV20-1,-,once,15,TRBJ1-5,TGCAGTGCTAGTTCGGCTTGGGTGGGAGGGCAGCCCCAGCATTTT,CSASSAWVGGQPQHF
TRBV29-1,-,-,14,TRBJ1-2,TGCAGCGCGGTGGGGTCCGGGATCACCTATGGCTACACCTTC,CSAVGSGITYGYTF
TRBV7-2,TRBD1,-,13,TRBJ1-1,TGTGCCAGCAGCGGACAGGGGTACACTGAAGCTTTCTTT,CASSGQGYTEAFF
TRBV14,-,-,11,TRBJ2-7,TGTGCCACAGGGTTCTCCTACGAGCAGTACTTC,CATGFSYEQYF
TRBV9,TRBD1,-,16,TRBJ1-6,TGTGCCAGCAGCACAGGGGACCTCTCCTATAATTCACCCCTCCACTTT,CASSTGDLSYNSPLHF
TRBV7-3,-,-,14,TRBJ1-1,TGTGCCAGCAGACCCACAGGGATGGAGACTGAAGCTTTCTTT,CASRPTGMETEAFF
TRBV29-1,-,once,13,TRBJ1-1,TGCAGCGTTGCTCCAGGGAAGAACACTGAAGCTTTCTTT,CSVAPGKNTEAFF
TRBV12-3/TRBV12-4,-,-,12,TRBJ2-4,TGTGCCAGCAGTTTCCTAGGGGACATTCAGTACTTC,CASSFLGDIQYF
TRBV10-3,-,-,14,TRBJ1-1,TGTGCCATCAGGGCAAGGGACTGGAACACTGAAGCTTTCTTT,CAIRARDWNTEAFF
TRBV5-5,-,-,14,TRBJ1-2,TGTGCCAGCAGCCCGGACAGTGGGGGCTATGGCTACACCTTC,CASSPDSGGYGYTF
TRBV7-7,-,-,13,TRBJ2-5,TGTGCCAGCAGCTTGGACTACCAAGAGACCCAGTACTTC,CASSLDYQETQYF
TRBV21-1,-,-,14,TRBJ2-7,TGTGCCTCCGAAAGGGGCTGGCTCTCCTACGAGCAGTACTTC,CASERGWLSYEQYF
TRBV27,-,-,13,TRBJ2-5,TGTGCCACTGGGGCCCCGGGCTGGGAGACCCAGTACTTC,CATGAPGWETQYF
TRBV7-6,-,-,15,TRBJ2-7,TGTGCCAGCAGCCAGGTCGGTCGGGGGACCTACGAGCAGTACTTC,CASSQVGRGTYEQYF
TRBV6-2/TRBV6-3,TRBD1,-,12,TRBJ2-1,TGTGCCAGCAGCGACAGGGGCAATGAGCAGTTCTTC,CASSDRGNEQFF
TRBV5-6,TRBD1,-,14,TRBJ1-6,TGTGCCAGCAGCCTCCGGGACAGGGATTCACCCCTCCACTTT,CASSLRDRDSPLHF